A single sample is the source of the 23 T cell receptor beta chains below, sequenced in a study of T cell responses to AZD1222 COVID-19 vaccine. The table came from immunoSEQ multiplex PCR; TCRdb's copy has only in-frame clones and leaves some out. The sample shows about 110,000 clones, 85% to 90% of them seen only once. Specimen: peripheral blood, collected 28 days after the second AZD1222 dose. The receptor source for this set is an adult who received the AZD1222 COVID-19 vaccine.

This clone was detected a few times. The gene calls are TRBV6-5 and TRBJ1-5, with D possibly being TRBD1 (6 bases). The CDR3 has 13 residues. V was trimmed by 6 bases and J by 4 bases, leaving 10 bases between them. Germline V gives CDR1 MNHEY, CDR2 SVGAGI. The CDR3 protein is CASRRQENQPQHF. The CDR3 region has the DNA TGTGCCAGCAGACGACAGGAGAATCAGCCCCAGCATTTT.

The chain has TRBV27 and TRBJ2-2; D gene uncertain. Germline CDR1 is MNHEY and CDR2 is SMNVEV (reference sequence). CDR3 length: 13 residues. Trimming removed 1 base from V and 7 bases from J, with 7 bases in between. In nucleotides, the CDR3 is TGTGCCAGCAGTTTATGGGATAGCGGGGAGCTGTTTTTT. This codes for CASSLWDSGELFF.

J is TRBJ1-3 and V is TRBV5-8; perhaps TRBD1 as D (6 bases). With 1 base removed from V and 5 bases from J, the gap between germline ends came to 10 bases. Germline V lookup: CDR1 SGHTS, CDR2 YDEGEE. This CDR3 region has 14 residues. The chain's CDR3 is CASSLTGNRNTIYF. The DNA of the CDR3 is TGTGCCAGCAGCTTGACAGGGAATAGAAACACCATATATTTT.

The genes are TRBV7-3 and TRBJ2-7; D call uncertain. Germline CDR1 reads SGHTA; CDR2 reads FQGTGA. V gave up 5 bases and J gave up 0 bases, with 14 bases separating them. This CDR3 has 15 amino acids. For the CDR3, the DNA is TGTGCCAGCAGCCGGACGGCTGTCAGCTCCTACGAGCAGTACTTC. It yields the protein CASSRTAVSSYEQYF.

The genes are TRBV5-1 and TRBJ1-1; D unclear. V was pared by 0 bases and J by 6 bases, with 12 bases between. The germline CDR1 and CDR2 sequences are SGHRS and YFSETQ. The CDR3 has 14 residues. CDR3 in amino acids: CASSLGHTVAEAFF. In DNA, the CDR3 is TGCGCCAGCAGCTTGGGGCATACCGTCGCTGAAGCTTTCTTT. The whole variable domain, filled in from reference TRBV5-1 and TRBJ1-1, reads KAGVTQTPRYLIKTRGQQVTLSCSPISGHRSVSWYQQTPGQGLQFLFEYFSETQRNKGNFPGRFSGRQFSNSRSEMNVSTLELGDSALYLCASSLGHTVAEAFFGQGTRLTVV.

The chain is built from TRBV12-3 or TRBV12-4 and TRBJ2-7, with D unclear. The V and J ends lost 1 base and 5 bases respectively, with 6 bases between them. There are 12 residues in the CDR3. The CDR3 bases are TGTGCCAGCAGTTTAGTACTCCACGAGCAGTACTTC. Encoded protein: CASSLVLHEQYF.

CDR3: CASSPGGSGTEAFF. CDR3 in DNA: TGTGCCAGCAGCCCCGGGGGTTCGGGCACTGAAGCTTTCTTT. V usage is TRBV28 and J usage is TRBJ1-1, with D maybe TRBD1 (5 bases). Trimming removed 6 bases from V and 4 bases from J, with 15 bases in between. The CDR3 sequence is 14 residues long. Germline values: CDR1 MDHEN, CDR2 SYDVKM.

CDR3 in amino acids: CASSLTGGTDTQYF. The CDR3 nucleotides read TGTGCCAGCAGCTTGACGGGCGGAACAGATACGCAGTATTTT. The J gene is TRBJ2-3, the V gene TRBV11-3; unclear D gene. This CDR3 spans 14 amino acids. Trimming took 3 bases from V and 3 from J, leaving 10 bases between them. Germline V gene lookup returns CDR1 SGHNT and CDR2 YENEEA.

This chain uses TRBV24-1 with TRBJ1-2; the match to TRBD1 covers 7 bases. The length of the CDR3 is 15 residues. CDR1 and CDR2 from the germline V gene are KGHDR and SFDVKD. V lost 2 bases and J lost 4; bases outside the gene matches: 6. This CDR3 is CATSDSGGSGYGYTF. The CDR3 nucleotides are TGTGCCACCAGTGATTCAGGGGGTTCGGGCTATGGCTACACCTTC.

The rearrangement joins TRBV28 to TRBJ1-4; 9 nucleotides line up with TRBD1. Germline V gene lookup returns CDR1 MDHEN and CDR2 SYDVKM. The CDR3 sequence is 14 residues long. After removal of 5 bases from V and 8 bases from J, the junction contained 6 bases not matched to a gene. CDR3 sequence: CASSIRQGEEKLFF. For the CDR3, the DNA is TGTGCCAGCAGTATAAGACAGGGGGAGGAAAAACTGTTTTTT.

This clone was observed a single time. The V and J genes are TRBV10-3 and TRBJ2-1; D perhaps matches TRBD2 (5 bases). Germline V gene data show CDR1 as ENHRY and CDR2 as SYGVKD. V lost 6 bases to trimming and J lost 10 bases, with 10 bases between them. The CDR3 runs 11 residues. The CDR3 nucleotides are TGTGCCATCAGCAGGACTGGGGAGCAGTTCTTC. Residues: CAISRTGEQFF.

The chain employs TRBV7-8 and TRBJ1-2; 8 bases line up with TRBD1. J was trimmed by 5 bases and V by 3 bases; bases with no gene match: 14. The CDR3 contains 17 residues. Per germline, CDR1 SGHVS and CDR2 FQNEAQ. The CDR3 nucleotides read TGTGCCAGCAGCTTCGGGCCTCAGGGGGCGATGGTTTATGGCTACACCTTC. Amino acid sequence: CASSFGPQGAMVYGYTF.

This chain uses TRBV5-6 with TRBJ1-4, with D possibly TRBD1 on 5 matching bases. V was cut by 4 bases and J by 4 bases, with 14 bases left in between. The CDR3 spans 15 residues. CDR1 is SGHDT, CDR2 YYEEEE, per germline. The DNA for the CDR3 is TGTGCCAGCAGCAGAACAGGAAACTTTAATGAAAAACTGTTTTTT. As protein: CASSRTGNFNEKLFF.

V is TRBV5-1 and J is TRBJ2-1, with 7 bases that match TRBD2. Germline assignment: CDR1 SGHRS and CDR2 YFSETQ. The trim removed 6 bases at V and 0 bases at J, leaving 9 bases unmatched. CDR3 length equals 16 residues. For the CDR3, the DNA is TGCGCCAGCATCGAAAGTCCTAGCGGCTCCTACAATGAGCAGTTCTTC. It is translated as CASIESPSGSYNEQFF.

This clone was seen once. V and J are TRBV19 and TRBJ1-1, with no clear D. The CDR3 covers 12 residues. Trimming shortened V by 5 bases and J by 0 bases, and 4 bases separated the two germline ends. CDR1 LNHDA and CDR2 SQIVND come from the germline V gene (reference sequence). In DNA form, the CDR3 reads TGTGCCAGTAGTTGGTTGAACACTGAAGCTTTCTTT. Translation: CASSWLNTEAFF.

The chain couples TRBV7-9 to TRBJ2-2, with D possibly matching TRBD2 (5 bases). The ends were cut back, 3 bases at V and 0 bases at J, with 8 bases in the middle. Germline V gene data show CDR1 as SEHNR and CDR2 as FQNEAQ (reference sequence). The length of the CDR3 is 15 residues. The CDR3 reads CASSLTTTNTGELFF. Here the CDR3 DNA reads TGTGCCAGCAGCTTGACTACGACGAACACCGGGGAGCTGTTTTTT.

The J gene is TRBJ2-1, the V gene TRBV7-8, with TRBD2 matching over 11 bases. CDR1 and CDR2 (germline): SGHVS, FQNEAQ. With V trimmed by 3 bases and J by 4 bases, 5 bases remained unmatched. The CDR3 sequence is 16 residues long. CDR3 sequence (DNA): TGTGCCAGCAGCTTCTCTAGCGGGGGGCATTACAATGAGCAGTTCTTC. It codes for CASSFSSGGHYNEQFF.

The V call is TRBV6-5, the J call TRBJ1-6, with TRBD1 identical over 7 bases. After removal of 5 bases from V and 9 bases from J, the junction contained 10 bases not matched to a gene. The CDR3 runs 15 residues. CDR1 is MNHEY, CDR2 SVGAGI, per germline. CDR3 loop: CASSRRGLGSSPLHF. CDR3 DNA: TGTGCCAGCAGTCGGAGGGGGCTGGGGAGTTCACCCCTCCACTTT.

The chain has TRBV18 and TRBJ1-2; D perhaps matches TRBD1 (5 bases). The CDR3 contains 14 residues. The V end was cut by 3 bases, the J end by 4 bases, with 12 bases between. Germline CDR1 KGHSH, CDR2 LQKENI. The CDR3 nucleotides are TGTGCCAGCTCACCGGCAACCACAGGCTATGGCTACACCTTC. Translating it yields CASSPATTGYGYTF.

The chain combines TRBV19 with TRBJ2-3; either TRBD1 or TRBD2 may supply D (5 bases each). The germline gives CDR1 LNHDA, CDR2 SQIVND (reference sequence). The germline V and J ends were trimmed by 5 bases and 2 bases, with 14 bases remaining between them. The CDR3 runs to 15 residues. Here the CDR3 DNA reads TGTGCCAGTAGTCGAGGGGCAGCCGACACAGATACGCAGTATTTT. Protein product: CASSRGAADTDTQYF.

The chain couples TRBV5-1 to TRBJ1-2; D not resolved. Trimming took off 7 bases at V and 1 base at J, with 11 bases between the two ends. The CDR3 contains 13 residues. Germline CDR1 SGHRS, CDR2 YFSETQ. This CDR3 reads CASSFGVNYGYTF. The DNA for the CDR3 is TGCGCCAGCTCCTTCGGGGTTAACTATGGCTACACCTTC.

This clone was seen only a few times. The chain couples TRBV3-1 (or the pseudogene TRBV3-2) to TRBJ2-7; weak D call: TRBD2 (5 bases). The germline V and J ends were trimmed by 0 bases and 5 bases, with 8 bases remaining between them. CDR1 is LGHDT and CDR2 is YNNKEL in the germline V gene (reference sequence). The CDR3 runs 13 residues. CDR3 protein: CASSQEGADEQYF. The CDR3 DNA reads as TGTGCCAGCAGCCAAGAAGGAGCGGACGAGCAGTACTTC.

The CDR3: CASSGGFLGAKNIQYF. The DNA of the CDR3 is TGTGCCAGCAGTGGGGGATTCTTAGGAGCCAAAAACATTCAGTACTTC. V and J are TRBV2 and TRBJ2-4, with D unclear. The germline CDR1 and CDR2 sequences are SNHLY and FYNNEI. The CDR3 runs to 16 residues. Trimming shortened V by 4 bases and J by 0 bases, and 13 bases separated the two germline ends.